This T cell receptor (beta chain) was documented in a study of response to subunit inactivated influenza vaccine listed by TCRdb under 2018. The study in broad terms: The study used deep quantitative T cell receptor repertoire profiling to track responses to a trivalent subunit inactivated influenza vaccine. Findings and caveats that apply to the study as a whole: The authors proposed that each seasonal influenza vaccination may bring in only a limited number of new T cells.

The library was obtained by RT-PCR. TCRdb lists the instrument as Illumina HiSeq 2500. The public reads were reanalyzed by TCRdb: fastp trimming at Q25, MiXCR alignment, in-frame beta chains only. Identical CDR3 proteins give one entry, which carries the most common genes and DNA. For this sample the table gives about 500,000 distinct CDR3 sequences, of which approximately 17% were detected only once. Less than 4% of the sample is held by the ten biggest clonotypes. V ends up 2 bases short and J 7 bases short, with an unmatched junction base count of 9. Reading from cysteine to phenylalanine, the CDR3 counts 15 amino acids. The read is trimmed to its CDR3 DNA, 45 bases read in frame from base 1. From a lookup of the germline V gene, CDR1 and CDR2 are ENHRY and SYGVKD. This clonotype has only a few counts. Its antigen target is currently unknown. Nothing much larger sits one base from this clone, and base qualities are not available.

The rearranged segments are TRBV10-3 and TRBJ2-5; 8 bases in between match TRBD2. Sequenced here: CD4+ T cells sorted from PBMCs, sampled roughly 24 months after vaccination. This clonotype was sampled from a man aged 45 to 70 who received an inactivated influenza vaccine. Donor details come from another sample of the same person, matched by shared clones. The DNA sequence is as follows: TGTGCCATCAGTGAGCCGGGACTAGTTGTTGTGACCCAGTACTTC. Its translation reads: CAISEPGLVVVTQYF.